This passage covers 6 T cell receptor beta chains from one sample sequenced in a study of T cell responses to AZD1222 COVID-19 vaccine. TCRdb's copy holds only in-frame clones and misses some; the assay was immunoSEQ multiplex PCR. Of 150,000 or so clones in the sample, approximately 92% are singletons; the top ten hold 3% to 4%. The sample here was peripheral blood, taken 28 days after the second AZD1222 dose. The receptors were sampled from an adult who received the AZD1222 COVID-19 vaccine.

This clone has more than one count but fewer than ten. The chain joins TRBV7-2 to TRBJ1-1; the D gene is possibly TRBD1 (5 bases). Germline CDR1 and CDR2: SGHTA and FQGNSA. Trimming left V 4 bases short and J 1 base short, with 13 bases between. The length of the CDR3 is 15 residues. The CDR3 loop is CASSSLLGPNTEAFF. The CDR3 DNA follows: TGTGCCAGCAGCTCCCTGTTGGGACCGAACACTGAAGCTTTCTTT.

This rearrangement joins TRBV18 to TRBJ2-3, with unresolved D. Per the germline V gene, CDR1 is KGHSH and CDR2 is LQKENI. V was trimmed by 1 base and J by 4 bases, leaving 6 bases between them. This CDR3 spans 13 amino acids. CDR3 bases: TGTGCCAGCTCACCACTGACTCCAGATACGCAGTATTTT. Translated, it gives CASSPLTPDTQYF. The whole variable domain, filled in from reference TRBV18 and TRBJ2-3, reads NAGVMQNPRHLVRRRGQEARLRCSPMKGHSHVYWYRQLPEEGLKFMVYLQKENIIDESGMPKERFSAEFPKEGPSILRIQQVVRGDSAAYFCASSPLTPDTQYFGPGTRLTVL.

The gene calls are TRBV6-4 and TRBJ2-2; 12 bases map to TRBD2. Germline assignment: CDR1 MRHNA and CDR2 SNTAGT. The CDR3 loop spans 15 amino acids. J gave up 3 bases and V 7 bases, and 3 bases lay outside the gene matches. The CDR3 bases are TGTGCCAGCAAGAGACTAGCGGGAGACACCGGGGAGCTGTTTTTT. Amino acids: CASKRLAGDTGELFF.

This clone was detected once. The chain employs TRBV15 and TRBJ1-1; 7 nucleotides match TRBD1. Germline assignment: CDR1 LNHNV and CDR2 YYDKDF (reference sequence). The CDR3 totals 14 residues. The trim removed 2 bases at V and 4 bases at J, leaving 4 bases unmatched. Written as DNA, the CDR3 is TGTGCCACCAGCAGATGGGACAGCAGCACTGAAGCTTTCTTT. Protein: CATSRWDSSTEAFF.

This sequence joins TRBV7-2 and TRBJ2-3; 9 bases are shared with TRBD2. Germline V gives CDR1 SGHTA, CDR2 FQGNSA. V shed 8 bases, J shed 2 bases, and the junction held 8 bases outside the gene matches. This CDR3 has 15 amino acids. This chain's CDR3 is CASHAGGTITDTQYF. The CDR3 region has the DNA TGTGCCAGCCACGCGGGGGGGACTATCACAGATACGCAGTATTTT.

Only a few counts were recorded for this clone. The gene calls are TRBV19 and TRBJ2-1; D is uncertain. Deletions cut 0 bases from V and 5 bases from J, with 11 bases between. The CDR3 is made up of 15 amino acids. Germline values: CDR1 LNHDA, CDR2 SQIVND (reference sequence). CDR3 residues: CASSIDWAVNNEQFF. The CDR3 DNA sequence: TGTGCCAGTAGTATAGACTGGGCAGTCAACAATGAGCAGTTCTTC. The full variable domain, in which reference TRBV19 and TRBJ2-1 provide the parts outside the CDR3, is DGGITQSPKYLFRKEGQNVTLSCEQNLNHDAMYWYRQDPGQGLRLIYYSQIVNDFQKGDIAEGYSVSREKKESFPLTVTSAQKNPTAFYLCASSIDWAVNNEQFFGPGTRLTVL.